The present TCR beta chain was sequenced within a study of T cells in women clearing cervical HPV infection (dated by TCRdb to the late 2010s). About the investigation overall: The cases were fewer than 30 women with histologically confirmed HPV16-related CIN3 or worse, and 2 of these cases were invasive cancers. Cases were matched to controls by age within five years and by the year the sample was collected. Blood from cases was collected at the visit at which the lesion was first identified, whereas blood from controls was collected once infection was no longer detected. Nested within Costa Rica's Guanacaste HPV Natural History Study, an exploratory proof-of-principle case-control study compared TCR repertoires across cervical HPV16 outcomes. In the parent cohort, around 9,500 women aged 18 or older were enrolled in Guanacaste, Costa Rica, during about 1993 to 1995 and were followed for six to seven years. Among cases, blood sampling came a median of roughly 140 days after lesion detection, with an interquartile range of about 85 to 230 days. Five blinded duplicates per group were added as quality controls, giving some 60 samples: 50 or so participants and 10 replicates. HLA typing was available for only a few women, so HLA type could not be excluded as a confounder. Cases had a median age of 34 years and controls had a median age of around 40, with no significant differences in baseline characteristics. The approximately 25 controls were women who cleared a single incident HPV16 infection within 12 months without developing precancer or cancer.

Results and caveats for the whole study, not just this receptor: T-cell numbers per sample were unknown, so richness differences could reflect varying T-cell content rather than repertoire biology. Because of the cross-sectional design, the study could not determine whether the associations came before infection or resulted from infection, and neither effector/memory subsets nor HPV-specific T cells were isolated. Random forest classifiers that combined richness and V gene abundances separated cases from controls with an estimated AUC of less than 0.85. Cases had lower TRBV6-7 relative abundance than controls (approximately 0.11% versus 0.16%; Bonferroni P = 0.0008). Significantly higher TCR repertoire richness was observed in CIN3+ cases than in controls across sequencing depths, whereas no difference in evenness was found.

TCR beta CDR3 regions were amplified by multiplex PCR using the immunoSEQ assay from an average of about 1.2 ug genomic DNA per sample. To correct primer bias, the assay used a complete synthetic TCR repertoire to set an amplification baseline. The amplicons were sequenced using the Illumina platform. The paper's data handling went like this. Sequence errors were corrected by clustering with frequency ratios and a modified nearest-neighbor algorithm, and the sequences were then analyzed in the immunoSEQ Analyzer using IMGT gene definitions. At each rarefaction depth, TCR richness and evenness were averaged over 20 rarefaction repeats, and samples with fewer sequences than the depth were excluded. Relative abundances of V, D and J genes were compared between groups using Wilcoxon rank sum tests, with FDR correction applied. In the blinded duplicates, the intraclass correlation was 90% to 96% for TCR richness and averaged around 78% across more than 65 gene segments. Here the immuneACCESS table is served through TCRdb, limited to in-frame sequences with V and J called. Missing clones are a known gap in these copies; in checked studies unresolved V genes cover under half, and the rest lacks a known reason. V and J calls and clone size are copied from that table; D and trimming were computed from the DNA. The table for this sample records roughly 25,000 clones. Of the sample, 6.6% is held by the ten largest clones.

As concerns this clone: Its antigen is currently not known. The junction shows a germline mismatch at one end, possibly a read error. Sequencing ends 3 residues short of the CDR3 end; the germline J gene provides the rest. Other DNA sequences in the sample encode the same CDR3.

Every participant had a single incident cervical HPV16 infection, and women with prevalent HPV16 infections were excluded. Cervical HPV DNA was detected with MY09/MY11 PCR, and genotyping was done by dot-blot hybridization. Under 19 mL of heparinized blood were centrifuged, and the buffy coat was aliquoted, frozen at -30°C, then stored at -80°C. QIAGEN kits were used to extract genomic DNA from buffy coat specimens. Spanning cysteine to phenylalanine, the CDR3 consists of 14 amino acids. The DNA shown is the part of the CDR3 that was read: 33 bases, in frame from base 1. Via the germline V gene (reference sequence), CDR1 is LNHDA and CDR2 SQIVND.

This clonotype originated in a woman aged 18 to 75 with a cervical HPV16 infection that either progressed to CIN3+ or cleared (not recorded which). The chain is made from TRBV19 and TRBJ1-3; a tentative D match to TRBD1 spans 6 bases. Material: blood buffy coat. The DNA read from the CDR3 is TGTGCCAGTAGTCCGTCAGGGGATGGAAACACG. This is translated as CASSPSGDGNT. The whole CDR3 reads CASSPSGDGNTIYF.